This T cell receptor beta chain was sequenced in a study of vaccination effects on CD4 cells after COVID-19 (dated by TCRdb to between 2022 and 2023). General notes on the study: Each participant got two doses of an mRNA SARS-CoV-2 vaccine, either BNT162b2 or mRNA-1273. SARS-CoV-2 spike-specific CD4+ TCR repertoires were compared before and after mRNA vaccination in COVID-19 convalescent patients and in infection-naive vaccine recipients. A total of around eleven COVID-19 convalescent patients and 4 SARS-CoV-2-naive healthy vaccine recipients were included in the full study. Cultures from other donors in the study were sequenced using the Oncomine TCR Beta short-read assay on an Illumina iSeq 100.

Comments on this clone: The clone's antigen remains unknown. No much larger clone exists at a distance of one base, and base qualities are not known.

The paper as a whole reports these results and caveats: Among healthy vaccine recipients, nearly all vaccine-induced clones were SARS-CoV-2 mono-reactive, and only 1 of 255 was cross-reactive with common cold coronaviruses. The study was limited by a small number of convalescent patients and lacked early post-infection timepoints. Both infection-induced and vaccine-induced clones contracted markedly at late post-vaccination timepoints, which is consistent with waning T cell responses.

In the ViraFEST assay, PBMC were stimulated with viral peptide pools, and TCR sequencing was then used to find antigen-specific CD4+ T cell clonotypes based on their expansion. After around 10 days of culture, CD4+ T cells were isolated with the EasySep CD4+ T cell isolation kit. The absence of prior SARS-CoV-2 infection in healthy vaccine recipients was confirmed by negative nucleocapsid antibodies before and after vaccination. Some 2 million PBMC per well were cultured with roughly 10 ug/ml peptides in IMDM containing about 5% human AB serum, about 9.6 IU/ml IL-2 and gentamicin. Half of the culture medium was replaced with fresh IL-2-containing medium on days 3 and 7. Unless otherwise noted, each peptide stimulation condition was cultured in triplicate wells. Using Ficoll-Paque Plus gradient centrifugation, PBMC were separated from whole blood and then either used fresh or cryopreserved at -140C. The spike proteins of SARS-CoV-2 and of the common cold coronaviruses HCoV-NL63, HCoV-OC43 and HCoV-229E were spanned by overlapping peptide pools. Genomic DNA was extracted from cultured CD4+ T cells with the QIAamp micro DNA kit.

The CDR3 numbers 17 residues from cysteine through phenylalanine. This entry keeps only the CDR3 DNA: 51 bases, framed from base 1. The germline V gene specifies KGHSH as CDR1 and LQKENI as CDR2. The germline V end is reduced by 4 bases and the J end by 3 bases; junction bases left unmatched: 11. The method behind the library was the immunoSEQ multiplex PCR assay. DNA from the CD4+ T cells that had been cultured and isolated underwent TCR beta CDR3 sequencing. The paper's data handling went like this. Non-productive TCR sequences were discarded, and reads were trimmed to the CDR3 region, with only CDR3s of 7 or more amino acids retained. The MANAFEST web app was used to pick out antigen-specific clonotypes by comparing their expansion in peptide wells with that in reference cultures. To be called positive, a clone needed expansion at FDR<0.05 compared with the reference and with all other wells, an odds ratio greater than 5, and a frequency greater than 0.1% in two replicate wells. A clonotype was defined as cross-reactive if the clonotype was significantly expanded both in SARS-CoV-2 spike wells and in at least one common cold coronavirus spike condition. CDR3 similarity was assessed by Levenshtein distance using the stringdist R package, and unrooted trees were constructed with ape in R 3.6.1. Entries here come from immuneACCESS through TCRdb and include only in-frame sequences with V and J called. Some clones fail to appear in such tables; in the studies checked, an unresolved V gene covers under half of the shortfall, and the cause of the remainder is unknown. Clone size and V and J calls were adopted from that table, with D and trimming inferred from the DNA. In all, the sample holds around 36,000 clones, and roughly 76% of those were seen once. The top ten hold approximately 22% of the sample.

Sample: CD4+ T cells from PBMCs cultured with SARS-CoV-2 spike peptides, taken before COVID-19 vaccination. In the paper's terms, the cell subset or site label means: SARS-CoV-2 spike overlapping peptide pool stimulation. The clonotype originates from a human donor who received a COVID-19 vaccine. The chain uses TRBV18 and TRBJ1-3; 8 nucleotides in the junction match TRBD1. The CDR3 corresponds to CASSLFAQGADGNTIYF. The DNA is TGTGCCAGCTCACTCTTTGCCCAGGGGGCCGATGGAAACACCATATATTTT.